The TCR beta chain under discussion was sequenced for a study of OX40 agonist ivuxolimab in advanced cancers. Whole-study context: Age averaged 60 years (range about 23 to 85), and around 87% were male. Prior therapy, whether anti-PD-1, anti-PD-L1 or anti-CTLA-4, was allowed, and 40% had some. Study-wide findings and caveats: Fewer expanded clones were found on average in CD4+ than in CD8+ T cells. Some nonresponders likewise displayed low normalized T-cell clonal expansion.

Assay used: immunoSEQ multiplex PCR; TCRdb lists only in-frame clones, some missing. The sample holds tens of thousands of clones; over 80% are singletons and the top ten take around 18%. CDR3 length: 16 amino acids. Germline V gene lookup returns CDR1 SEHNR and CDR2 FQNEAQ (reference sequence). The V segment lost 1 base and the J segment 9 bases; nucleotides outside the gene matches: 12. Concerning this clone: Its antigen remains unknown.

Source: CD4+ or CD8+ T cells sorted from blood, taken in a trial of the OX40 agonist ivuxolimab. The V call is TRBV7-9, the J call TRBJ2-7; the match to TRBD1 covers 10 bases. This TCR came from an adult with an advanced solid tumor such as melanoma, head and neck, liver or kidney cancer. The DNA of the CDR3 is TGTGCCAGCAGCTTAGGATGGGGACAGGGGTCCGAAGGGCAGTACTTC. Translated: CASSLGWGQGSEGQYF.